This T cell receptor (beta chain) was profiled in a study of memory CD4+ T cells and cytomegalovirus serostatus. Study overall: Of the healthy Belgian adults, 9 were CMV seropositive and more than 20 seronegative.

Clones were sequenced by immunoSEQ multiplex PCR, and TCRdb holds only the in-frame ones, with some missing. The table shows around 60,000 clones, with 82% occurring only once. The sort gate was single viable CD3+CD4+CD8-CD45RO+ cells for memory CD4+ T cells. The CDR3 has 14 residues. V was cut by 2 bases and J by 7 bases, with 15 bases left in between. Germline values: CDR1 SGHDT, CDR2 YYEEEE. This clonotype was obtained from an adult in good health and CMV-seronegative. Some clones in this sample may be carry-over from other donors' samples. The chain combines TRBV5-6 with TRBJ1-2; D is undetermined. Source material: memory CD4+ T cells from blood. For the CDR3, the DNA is TGTGCCAGCAGCTTAAGGTCCCGATATGGTGGCTACACCTTC. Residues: CASSLRSRYGGYTF.